The 8 T cell receptor beta chains below come from one sample, sequenced in a study of blood T cell repertoires in COVID-19. Clones were sequenced by immunoSEQ multiplex PCR, and TCRdb holds only the in-frame ones, with some missing. In the table there are roughly 200,000 clones, 70% to 90% of which are singletons. The specimen sequenced was peripheral blood. The receptors here all came from a person aged 70 to 80 with COVID-19, enrolled during active disease.

This chain connects TRBV19 to TRBJ2-2, with 9 bases identical to TRBD1. The CDR3 loop spans 18 amino acids. Germline CDR1 LNHDA, CDR2 SQIVND (reference sequence). V shed 3 bases and J 3 bases; nucleotides not matched to a gene: 11. CDR3 amino acids: CASSILPGTGRDTGELFF. The CDR3, as DNA: TGTGCCAGTAGTATCCTACCCGGGACAGGGAGGGACACCGGGGAGCTGTTTTTT.

The J gene is TRBJ1-2, the V gene TRBV6-2 or TRBV6-3, with D possibly matching TRBD1 (6 bases). The CDR3 is 14 residues long. Per germline, CDR1 MNHEY and CDR2 SVGEGT. V lost 2 bases and J lost 2, with 9 bases in between. CDR3 bases: TGTGCCAGCAGTTACGCGGGGGCCAACTATGGCTACACCTTC. Its translation: CASSYAGANYGYTF.

The J gene is TRBJ2-2, the V gene TRBV13; 10 positions match TRBD2. CDR3 length equals 17 residues. Losses at the gene ends were 3 bases for V and 7 bases for J; bases not matched to a gene: 11. CDR1 and CDR2 (germline): PRHDT, FYEKMQ (reference sequence). The DNA of the CDR3 is TGTGCCAGCAGCTTCCTAGTGAGCGGGGGGGCTGGCGGGGAGCTGTTTTTT. This codes for CASSFLVSGGAGGELFF.

The chain is built from TRBV5-4 and TRBJ1-5; maybe TRBD1 (6 bases). Germline CDR1 and CDR2: SGHNT and YYREEE (reference sequence). V gave up 0 bases and J gave up 5 bases, with 12 bases separating them. This CDR3 region has 15 residues. The CDR3 nucleotides are TGTGCCAGCAGCTTGGGACCAGGGGTTCATCAGCCCCAGCATTTT. This sequence encodes CASSLGPGVHQPQHF.

The chain joins TRBV19 to TRBJ1-2; D is undetermined. The CDR3 loop spans 15 amino acids. V was pared by 5 bases and J by 2 bases, with 15 bases between. CDR1 is LNHDA, CDR2 SQIVND, per germline (reference sequence). The CDR3 loop is CASSGPGSTNYGYTF. CDR3 nucleotide sequence: TGTGCCAGTAGTGGGCCGGGGAGTACCAACTATGGCTACACCTTC.

V and J are TRBV7-2 and TRBJ2-7, with a tentative D call TRBD2 (6 bases). The CDR3 sequence is 14 residues long. Germline CDR1 reads SGHTA; CDR2 reads FQGNSA. V lost 3 bases and J 2 bases, leaving 11 bases between the germline ends. Written as DNA, the CDR3 is TGTGCCAGCAGCTTTCCGGGGGTTACCTACGAGCAGTACTTC. Residues: CASSFPGVTYEQYF.

The rearrangement links TRBV7-8 to TRBJ1-1; TRBD1 is a possible D gene (5 bases). V lost 4 bases and J 1 base, leaving 16 bases between the germline ends. CDR3 length: 16 amino acids. Per the germline V gene, CDR1 is SGHVS and CDR2 is FQNEAQ. In nucleotides, the CDR3 is TGTGCCAGCAGCTCGCCGGGACGCGGGGAGAACACTGAAGCTTTCTTT. This gives the protein CASSSPGRGENTEAFF.

This clone was recorded only once. Other nucleotide sequences in the sample specify the same CDR3. The chain combines TRBV7-3 with TRBJ1-1; D call uncertain. Germline CDR1 and CDR2: SGHTA and FQGTGA. CDR3 size: 13 residues. V lost 2 bases and J 3 bases, leaving 7 bases between the germline ends. The CDR3 sequence: CASSLDRYTEAFF. DNA for the CDR3: TGTGCCAGCAGCTTAGATCGGTACACTGAAGCTTTCTTT. Filled out from reference TRBV7-3 and TRBJ1-1, the complete variable domain reads GAGVSQTPSNKVTEKGKYVELRCDPISGHTALYWYRQSLGQGPEFLIYFQGTGAADDSGLPNDRFFAVRPEGSVSTLKIQRTERGDSAVYLCASSLDRYTEAFFGQGTRLTVV.